This T cell receptor (beta chain) was sequenced during a study of shared clonotypes between healthy human individuals (TCRdb year 2020). For the wider study: A couple of women and a few men aged 18 to 49 years were included in the cohort. Per donor, leukapheresis produced somewhere between about 0.8 and 9 billion PBMCs. To estimate repertoire size and how much clonotype sharing occurs between individuals, the study deeply sequenced the blood TCR repertoires of five or six healthy adults. Different laboratories and diverse techniques were used to prepare libraries and sequence TCR repertoires, to increase sequencing depth and limit assay-specific biases. For each donor, CD4 naive and CD4 memory were each run on three plates, CD8 naive on two plates, and CD8 memory on one plate. The research as a whole found: Naive subsets generally had larger estimated clonotype richness than memory subsets did. About 5% of naive CD4, 3.5% of naive CD8, around 2.3% of memory CD4, and 0.4% of memory CD8 clonotypes were shared across several donors. Only blood was sampled, and tissue TCR repertoires likely differ from those in blood. Based on pairwise subsampling, the degree of clonotype sharing among donors was expected to be affected by sequencing depth. Compared with non-shared clonotypes, the clonotypes found in all four sorted-subset donors had higher generation probabilities. Incomplete sequencing was indicated by rarefaction of sorted-subset datasets, despite the large sequencing depth. The genetic and exposure-history diversity represented was limited by the small number of donors.

Trimming leaves V shorter by 2 bases and J shorter by 8 bases, with the junction holding 10 bases beyond the gene matches. Via the germline V gene, CDR1 is MGHRA and CDR2 YSYEKL. The CDR3, from cysteine to phenylalanine, totals 17 residues. The read is trimmed to its CDR3 DNA, 51 bases read in frame from base 1. The donors were healthy, HIV-negative adults with no recently reported acute infections or vaccinations. All donors were Caucasian adults living in Nashville, Tennessee, USA. CD4+ T cells were enriched by magnetic negative selection; naive cells were then positively selected on CD45RA, and the negative fraction formed the memory subset. After blood collection by leukapheresis, PBMCs were isolated using Ficoll-Histopaque density gradient centrifugation and then cryopreserved in the vapor phase of liquid nitrogen. Analytical flow cytometry was used to check the purity and quantity of each magnetically sorted T cell population. From each sorted fraction, genomic DNA was isolated and quantified by UV absorbance on a Nanodrop 2000c.

TCR CDR3 regions were amplified from genomic DNA by multiplex PCR using the deep immunoSEQ assay. Genomic DNA extracted from each cell subset was distributed evenly over all wells of several immunoSEQ 96-well plates, and each plate served as one replicate. Each replicate PCR for sorted subsets received roughly 0.2 ug genomic DNA, equal to some 32,000 T cell genomes. Purified libraries were quantified with a Qubit 3.0 fluorometer, sized on a Bioanalyzer 2100, and re-quantified with the KAPA Library Quantification kit. Every immunoSEQ 96-well plate was sequenced on a dedicated single-read 150-cycle Illumina NextSeq 550 flow cell. From the authors' description of their analysis: The immunoSEQ output contained only junctional sequences without quality scores, so filtering could not match that applied to full-length reads. Sequences were annotated with PyIR, a Python wrapper for IgBLAST v1.9, and V/J genes and CDR3 were assigned using IMGT germline references. Reads were removed for weak V/J assignments (E-value above 1e-6), missing CDR3, stop codons, out-of-frame junctions, or ambiguous translated residues. V3J clonotypes were defined as sequences sharing an identical inferred V gene, J gene, and CDR3 amino acid sequence. The percentage overlap between two repertoires was calculated by dividing the number of shared unique clonotypes by the size of the smaller repertoire. Repertoire richness was assessed with RTK rarefaction, the Chao1 estimator, and Recon v2.1 estimates of unobserved clonotypes. OLGA was used to compute generation probabilities for all TCRbeta clonotypes that the gDNA method yielded from several donors. Held by TCRdb, this immuneACCESS table contains in-frame sequences only and omits some clones. Under half of the omission traces to an unresolved V gene where checked; the cause of the rest is unknown. V and J calls and clone size are given by that table; D and trimming were obtained from the DNA. The sample yields about a million clones; about three quarters were counted once. The top ten clones comprise 1.4% to 1.5% of the sample.

Concerning this clone: Its antigen has not been determined. Base qualities were left out, and no much larger clone turns up one base away.

Input material: memory CD4+ T cells sorted from blood. The sample's cell subset or site label, decoded: CD45RA-negative fraction. The rearranged chain carries TRBV4-1 and TRBJ2-1; the central 12 bases match TRBD2. This receptor was identified in a man between 18 and 35 years old in good health. CDR3 region: CASSQLPSGRARDEQFF. The nucleotide sequence reads as follows: TGCGCCAGCAGCCAACTACCTAGCGGGAGGGCCAGGGATGAGCAGTTCTTC.